This TCR beta chain comes out of a study of somatic mutations in cytotoxic T cells in rheumatoid arthritis. About the research overall: Patient blood, less than 35 ml in EDTA, was obtained immediately after diagnosis and prior to the start of any treatment. Study-wide findings and caveats: Multiple comparisons were not accounted for in the slight TRBV07 underrepresentation seen in rheumatoid arthritis patients.

J gave up 3 bases and V 3 bases, and 5 bases lay outside the gene matches. The V gene's germline CDR1 is SGDLS and CDR2 YYNGEE. CDR3 size: 14 residues. Turning to this clone: The antigen is not known.

Method: immunoSEQ multiplex PCR; TCRdb's copy keeps in-frame clones and lacks some. The data show 10,000 to 15,000 clones, with more than 65% seen just once and roughly 22% held by the top ten. This chain connects TRBV9 to TRBJ2-7; TRBD1 matches at 8 bases. The sequencing sample was made of CD8+ T cells sorted from blood. The sequence was obtained from an adult with rheumatoid arthritis. CDR3 sequence reads: CASSAGGTGYEQYF. In DNA form, the CDR3 reads TGTGCCAGCAGCGCTGGTGGGACAGGCTACGAGCAGTACTTC. The complete variable domain, with remaining parts taken from reference TRBV9 and TRBJ2-7, reads DSGVTQTPKHLITATGQRVTLRCSPRSGDLSVYWYQQSLDQGLQFLIQYYNGEERAKGNILERFSAQQFPDLHSELNLSSLELGDSALYFCASSAGGTGYEQYFGPGTRLTVT.